This T cell receptor beta chain was sequenced for a study of blood T cell repertoires in COVID-19. Background on the study: In each case, the material was cDNA or gDNA derived from T cells, B-cell-depleted T cells, or PBMCs.

Germline loops: CDR1 SGHDT, CDR2 YYEEEE. The ends were cut back, 2 bases at V and 6 bases at J, with 11 bases in the middle. The CDR3 has 13 residues. Original data processing: Using reference gene primer amplification, nucleated cell counts were estimated. The table came from immunoSEQ multiplex PCR; TCRdb's copy has only in-frame clones and leaves some out. V and J calls and clone size are copied from that table; D and trimming were computed from the DNA. This sample has some 70,000 clones; around 87% occur once, and the top ten carry around 6.7%. The source material was peripheral blood. The source of this sequence is a man between 50 and 59 years old with active COVID-19. The J gene is TRBJ1-2, the V gene TRBV5-6; D is uncertain. CDR3 sequence (DNA): TGTGCCAGCAGCTTCCCCCAGGTAGATGGCTACACCTTC. Its protein is CASSFPQVDGYTF.